A single sample gave rise to the 18 T cell receptor beta chains below, sequenced in a study of T cells in Graves' hyperthyroidism and ophthalmopathy. TCR beta CDR3 sequences were amplified from RNA transcripts. First-round RT-PCR with HTBI primers amplified the TCR CDR3 region. Each CDR3 protein gets one entry after TCRdb re-called the multiplex PCR reads with MiXCR. Among 450,000 to 700,000 distinct CDR3 sequences listed, around 42% were seen once. The specimen sequenced was peripheral blood or thyroid tissue (not recorded which). These receptors all come from a woman between 18 and 29 years old with Graves' hyperthyroidism.

The rearrangement uses TRBV30 and TRBJ2-7; D is uncertain. The CDR3 consists of 13 residues. Trimming removed 5 bases from V and 4 bases from J, with 15 bases in between. CDR1 is GTSNPN, CDR2 SVGIG, per germline (reference sequence). CDR3 in DNA: TGTGCCTGGGACGACGGTGCTATGTACGAGCAGTACTTC. This sequence encodes CAWDDGAMYEQYF.

This clonotype came up many times. The chain employs TRBV7-2 and TRBJ2-7; D remains unclear. The germline V and J ends were trimmed by 2 bases and 0 bases, with 8 bases remaining between them. This CDR3 region has 14 residues. CDR1 and CDR2 from the germline V gene are SGHTA and FQGNSA. Written as DNA, the CDR3 is TGTGCCAGCAGCTTACTGAGTTCCTCCTACGAGCAGTACTTC. Amino acid sequence: CASSLLSSSYEQYF.

This clonotype was observed many times. J is TRBJ1-4 and V is TRBV7-9; no firm D call. CDR1 SEHNR and CDR2 FQNEAQ come from the germline V gene (reference sequence). The CDR3 sequence is 15 residues long. V lost 1 base to trimming and J lost 2 bases, with 8 bases between them. CDR3 nucleotide sequence: TGTGCCAGCAGCTTAGGCTTCGTTACTAATGAAAAACTGTTTTTT. Encoded protein: CASSLGFVTNEKLFF. The full variable domain, completed using reference TRBV7-9 and TRBJ1-4, is DTGVSQNPRHKITKRGQNVTFRCDPISEHNRLYWYRQTLGQGPEFLTYFQNEAQLEKSRLLSDRFSAERPKGSFSTLEIQRTEQGDSAMYLCASSLGFVTNEKLFFGSGTQLSVL.

A few counts support this clonotype. The gene calls are TRBV7-9 and TRBJ2-3; D is unclear. V gave up 5 bases and J gave up 5 bases, with 11 bases separating them. CDR3 length: 13 amino acids. CDR1 and CDR2 (germline): SEHNR, FQNEAQ (reference sequence). In DNA form, the CDR3 reads TGTGCCAGCAGCCCGCCTCCGGGAGATACGCAGTATTTT. Protein product: CASSPPPGDTQYF.

V gene TRBV29-1 combines with J gene TRBJ1-2; D perhaps matches TRBD1 (5 bases). Trimming stripped 5 bases from V and 10 bases from J, with 17 bases between. Germline-derived CDR1 and CDR2 are SQVTM and ANQGSEA. CDR3 size: 12 residues. The CDR3 region has the DNA TGCAGCGTTTCGGGACTAGCGGGGTTCTACACCTTC. Amino acid sequence: CSVSGLAGFYTF. The variable domain in full, with the rest retrieved from reference TRBV29-1 and TRBJ1-2, is SAVISQKPSRDICQRGTSLTIQCQVDSQVTMMFWYRQQPGQSLTLIATANQGSEATYESGFVIDKFPISRPNLTFSTLTVSNMSPEDSSIYLCSVSGLAGFYTFGSGTRLTVV.

V and J are TRBV15 and TRBJ2-3, with D possibly TRBD2 on 6 matching bases. The CDR3 is 15 residues long. Trimming shortened V by 0 bases and J by 1 base, and 8 bases separated the two germline ends. Germline V lookup: CDR1 LNHNV, CDR2 YYDKDF (reference sequence). DNA of the CDR3: TGTGCCACCAGCAGAGATCCTAGCGGCACAGATACGCAGTATTTT. Its translation is CATSRDPSGTDTQYF.

The chain combines TRBV5-5 with TRBJ1-6; 10 bases agree with TRBD1. The CDR3 extends over 15 amino acids. Looked up from germline, CDR1 is SGHKS and CDR2 is YYEKEE (reference sequence). The ends lost 4 bases at V and 7 bases at J; junction bases unmatched: 5. CDR3 in amino acids: CASSAPGQGNSPLHF. DNA of the CDR3: TGTGCCAGCAGCGCCCCGGGACAGGGGAATTCACCCCTCCACTTT.

This clonotype was observed a few times. The chain employs TRBV20-1 and TRBJ1-2; maybe TRBD1 (5 bases). The CDR3 covers 11 residues. Per the germline V gene, CDR1 is DFQATT and CDR2 is SNEGSKA (reference sequence). The CDR3 loop reads CRDLGGTSYTF. Written as DNA, the CDR3 is TGCAGGGACTTGGGGGGAACTTCCTACACCTTC.

The chain is built from TRBV20-1 and TRBJ2-6; D may correspond to TRBD1 or TRBD2 (6 bases each). The length of the CDR3 is 17 residues. V dropped 6 bases and J dropped 2 bases, with 20 bases sitting between them. Per the germline V gene, CDR1 is DFQATT and CDR2 is SNEGSKA (reference sequence). The CDR3 coding sequence is TGCAGTGCCTGGAGTGTAACGGGGGCTACTGGGGCCAACGTCCTGACTTTC. Protein: CSAWSVTGATGANVLTF.

V and J are TRBV25-1 and TRBJ1-4, with D unclear. CDR1 and CDR2 from the germline V gene are MGHDK and SYGVNS. Trimming removed 5 bases at V and 5 bases at J, with 9 bases between. This CDR3 spans 13 amino acids. The CDR3 protein is CASSFAANEKLFF. The CDR3 DNA sequence: TGTGCCAGCAGTTTTGCAGCAAATGAAAAACTGTTTTTT.

This clonotype was found many times. The chain uses TRBV5-8 and TRBJ1-2; 9 bases are a match to TRBD1. V dropped 4 bases and J dropped 8; count of bases not matched to a gene: 9. The CDR3 runs 14 residues. CDR1 is SGHTS and CDR2 is YDEGEE in the germline V gene. CDR3 loop: CASSVPGQGYGYTF. For the CDR3, the DNA is TGTGCCAGCAGCGTCCCGGGACAGGGTTACGGCTACACCTTC. Complete variable domain (other parts from reference TRBV5-8 and TRBJ1-2): EAGVTQSPTHLIKTRGQQATLRCSPISGHTSVYWYQQALGLGLQFLLWYDEGEERNRGNFPPRFSGRQFPNYSSELNVNALELEDSALYLCASSVPGQGYGYTFGSGTRLTVV.

The chain has TRBV5-1 and TRBJ1-2; 10 bases match TRBD1. The V segment lost 4 bases and the J segment 6 bases; nucleotides outside the gene matches: 6. This CDR3 has 14 residues. Germline V gene data show CDR1 as SGHRS and CDR2 as YFSETQ. The CDR3 DNA reads TGCGCCAGCAGCCAGGGACAGGGGAACCATGGCTACACCTTC. It translates to CASSQGQGNHGYTF.

J is TRBJ2-1 and V is TRBV7-9; D perhaps matches TRBD2 (7 bases). CDR3 length: 15 residues. Trimming removed 7 bases from V and 6 bases from J, with 19 bases in between. Per germline, CDR1 SEHNR and CDR2 FQNEAQ (reference sequence). CDR3 nucleotide sequence: TGTGCCAGCACCCTGAGGGGGAGGGTTGGCAATGAGCAGTTCTTC. This sequence encodes CASTLRGRVGNEQFF.

This clonotype came up many times. This chain joins TRBV13 and TRBJ2-7; D is perhaps TRBD2 (5 bases). Germline V gene lookup returns CDR1 PRHDT and CDR2 FYEKMQ (reference sequence). CDR3 length: 14 amino acids. Trimming shortened V by 5 bases and J by 2 bases, and 13 bases separated the two germline ends. CDR3 in amino acids: CASSRQGLTYEQYF. The CDR3 nucleotides are TGTGCCAGCAGCCGGCAAGGACTGACCTACGAGCAGTACTTC.

The J gene is TRBJ2-7, the V gene TRBV10-1, with a possible D match to TRBD1 (6 bases). Between the trimmed V and J ends, which lost 4 bases and 2 bases, there was a span of 15 bases. Germline V gives CDR1 WNHNN, CDR2 SYGVQD (reference sequence). This CDR3 region has 15 residues. CDR3 residues: CASSASTDSPYEQYF. The DNA of the CDR3 is TGCGCCAGCAGTGCTAGCACGGACAGTCCCTACGAGCAGTACTTC.

The sample holds many counts of this clonotype. The chain is built from TRBV19 and TRBJ1-1; no firm D call. This CDR3 has 13 amino acids. Trimming left V 6 bases short and J 1 base short, with 9 bases between. Germline lookup yields CDR1 LNHDA and CDR2 SQIVND (reference sequence). The CDR3 region is CASRGKSNTEAFF. CDR3 sequence (DNA): TGTGCCAGTAGGGGGAAGTCGAACACTGAAGCTTTCTTT. Filled out from reference TRBV19 and TRBJ1-1, the complete variable domain reads DGGITQSPKYLFRKEGQNVTLSCEQNLNHDAMYWYRQDPGQGLRLIYYSQIVNDFQKGDIAEGYSVSREKKESFPLTVTSAQKNPTAFYLCASRGKSNTEAFFGQGTRLTVV.

The V call is TRBV5-4, the J call TRBJ2-5; D may be TRBD1 (5 bases). The CDR3 extends over 13 amino acids. The ends were cut back, 3 bases at V and 5 bases at J, with 11 bases in the middle. CDR1 SGHNT and CDR2 YYREEE come from the germline V gene (reference sequence). CDR3: CASSSAGSETQYF. The CDR3 coding sequence is TGTGCCAGCAGCTCGGCAGGGTCGGAGACCCAGTACTTC. The entire variable domain, with the rest obtained from reference TRBV5-4 and TRBJ2-5, is as follows: ETGVTQSPTHLIKTRGQQVTLRCSSQSGHNTVSWYQQALGQGPQFIFQYYREEENGRGNFPPRFSGLQFPNYSSELNVNALELDDSALYLCASSSAGSETQYFGPGTRLLVL.

DNA for the CDR3: TGTGCCAGCAGCCCGCGGGAGGCTTACTATGGCTACACCTTC. Translating it yields CASSPREAYYGYTF. The rearrangement joins TRBV5-4 to TRBJ1-2; D ambiguous. Between the trimmed V and J ends, which lost 4 bases and 3 bases, there was a span of 13 bases. CDR1 SGHNT and CDR2 YYREEE come from the germline V gene (reference sequence). CDR3 length: 14 residues.